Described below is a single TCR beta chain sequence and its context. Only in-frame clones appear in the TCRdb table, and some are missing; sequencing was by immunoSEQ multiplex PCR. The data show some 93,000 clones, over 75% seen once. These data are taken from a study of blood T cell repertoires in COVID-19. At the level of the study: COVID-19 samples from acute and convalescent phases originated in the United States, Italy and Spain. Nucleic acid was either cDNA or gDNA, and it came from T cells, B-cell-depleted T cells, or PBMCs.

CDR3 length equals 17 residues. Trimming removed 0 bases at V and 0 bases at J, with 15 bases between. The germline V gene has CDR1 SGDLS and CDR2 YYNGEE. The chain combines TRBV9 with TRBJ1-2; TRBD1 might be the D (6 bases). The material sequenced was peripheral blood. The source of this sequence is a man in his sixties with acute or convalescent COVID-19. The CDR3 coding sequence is TGTGCCAGCAGCGTAGATGCAGGGGTCACCTCTAACTATGGCTACACCTTC. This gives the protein CASSVDAGVTSNYGYTF.